These T cell receptor beta chains were read from a single sample in a study of cytomegalovirus exposure and HLA in healthy donors. Sequencing used immunoSEQ multiplex PCR; TCRdb keeps in-frame clones, though not all of them. Of under 200,000 clones in the sample, more than 70% were seen once. The sample was PBMCs. The receptors shown here come from a man between 25 and 39 years old in good health and CMV-seronegative. The CDR3 runs from the conserved cysteine through the conserved F or W. Each record gives: J gene, clone size, D gene, V gene, CDR3 protein, CDR3 DNA. D genes are given only for firm matches. Expanded clones are given a class, and other clones once, few, many or no size at all.

>TRBJ2-7|.|.|TRBV19
CASSATPDYEQYF
TGTGCCAGTAGTGCGACACCTGACTACGAGCAGTACTTC
>TRBJ2-1|.|TRBD2|TRBV6-1
CASTGLAWNEQFF
TGTGCCAGCACGGGACTAGCATGGAATGAGCAGTTCTTC
>TRBJ1-1|.|.|TRBV10-3
CAISEDVRTEAFF
TGTGCCATCAGTGAGGACGTGAGGACTGAAGCTTTCTTT
>TRBJ2-7|.|TRBD2|TRBV5-4
CASSNDGLAGGRIYEQYF
TGTGCCAGCAGCAATGATGGACTAGCGGGGGGGCGAATCTACGAGCAGTACTTC
>TRBJ1-4|.|.|TRBV11-3
CASSSRPPAPGSNEKLFF
TGTGCCAGCAGCTCGCGTCCCCCTGCGCCGGGTAGTAATGAAAAACTGTTTTTT
>TRBJ2-1|.|TRBD2|TRBV4-3
CASSQEALAGGTSYNEQFF
TGCGCCAGCAGCCAAGAGGCACTAGCGGGAGGAACCTCCTACAATGAGCAGTTCTTC
>TRBJ2-5|once|.|TRBV28
CASSDPAGAGETQYF
TGTGCCAGCAGTGACCCGGCGGGGGCAGGAGAGACCCAGTACTTC
>TRBJ1-1|.|TRBD1|TRBV5-4
CASSLLQGGGNTEAFF
TGTGCCAGCAGTTTGCTTCAGGGGGGCGGGAACACTGAAGCTTTCTTT
>TRBJ2-2|few|TRBD1|TRBV9
CASSVGDRDTGELFF
TGTGCCAGCAGCGTAGGGGACAGGGACACCGGGGAGCTGTTTTTT
>TRBJ1-2|.|TRBD1|TRBV11-1
CASSLVGTGYYGYTF
TGTGCCAGCAGCTTAGTCGGGACAGGATACTATGGCTACACCTTC
>TRBJ2-7|.|.|TRBV30
CAWSAQGRGEQYF
TGTGCCTGGAGTGCCCAAGGTAGGGGCGAGCAGTACTTC
>TRBJ1-6|.|.|TRBV5-6
CASSFRGAGDNSPLHF
TGTGCCAGCAGCTTCCGGGGGGCAGGCGATAATTCACCCCTCCACTTT
>TRBJ2-5|.|.|TRBV29-1
CSVLKGMGYQETQYF
TGCAGCGTTTTAAAGGGGATGGGGTACCAAGAGACCCAGTACTTC
>TRBJ1-5|.|TRBD1|TRBV5-5
CASSGQGASVNQPQHF
TGTGCCAGCAGCGGACAGGGGGCTTCCGTCAATCAGCCCCAGCATTTT
>TRBJ2-3|.|TRBD1|TRBV5-1
CASSDRQGGDTQYF
TGCGCCAGCAGCGACCGACAGGGGGGGGATACGCAGTATTTT
>TRBJ2-1|.|TRBD2|TRBV6-4
CASSDSSGGANEQFF
TGTGCCAGCAGTGACTCTAGCGGGGGGGCCAATGAGCAGTTCTTC
>TRBJ1-1|few|TRBD1|TRBV19
CASSKTGGTEAFF
TGTGCCAGTAGTAAAACAGGGGGGACTGAAGCTTTCTTT
>TRBJ2-1|once|.|TRBV7-9
CASSLAAGDEQFF
TGTGCCAGCAGCTTAGCGGCCGGGGATGAGCAGTTCTTC
>TRBJ2-5|.|TRBD2|TRBV5-1
CASSVGLAGGLRDQYF
TGCGCCAGCAGCGTCGGACTAGCGGGGGGCCTAAGGGACCAGTACTTC
>TRBJ1-3|.|TRBD1|TRBV6-5
CASRPGTVGNTIYF
TGTGCCAGCAGGCCCGGGACAGTCGGAAACACCATATATTTT
>TRBJ1-2|.|TRBD1|TRBV28
CASSLNGQGRYSSYGYTF
TGTGCCAGCAGTTTAAATGGACAGGGAAGATATTCCTCCTATGGCTACACCTTC
>TRBJ2-7|few|.|TRBV28
CASSLPGMGTYEQYF
TGTGCCAGCAGTTTACCGGGGATGGGCACCTACGAGCAGTACTTC
>TRBJ2-7|.|.|TRBV19
CASSPSGTRRYEQYF
TGTGCCAGTAGTCCCTCCGGGACAAGGCGGTACGAGCAGTACTTC
>TRBJ2-2|.|.|TRBV9
CASSPANTGELFF
TGTGCCAGCAGCCCTGCGAACACCGGGGAGCTGTTTTTT
>TRBJ1-5|.|TRBD1|TRBV5-6
CASSTTILGGASNQPQHF
TGTGCCAGCAGCACGACCATCCTAGGGGGCGCGAGCAATCAGCCCCAGCATTTT
>TRBJ2-7|few|.|TRBV6-1
CASSETGTLKDEQYF
TGTGCCAGCAGTGAAACCGGGACATTGAAGGACGAGCAGTACTTC